Presented here are 7 T cell receptor beta chains from one specimen sequenced in a study of CD8+ T cells in alopecia areata. The authors extracted RNA and reverse transcribed it into cDNA as the sequencing template. The data were produced by immunoSEQ multiplex PCR, yet TCRdb's version contains in-frame clones alone and is incomplete. The sample lists some 180,000 clones; more than 55% were seen once. The sequenced sample was CD8+ T cells sorted from blood. The origin of the receptors is a human donor in good health.

This clone was found a few times. CDR3: CASSEGTFTDTQYF. The CDR3 nucleotides are TGTGCCAGCAGTGAAGGAACTTTCACAGATACGCAGTATTTT. This rearrangement joins TRBV25-1 to TRBJ2-3; D call uncertain. The V gene's germline CDR1 is MGHDK and CDR2 SYGVNS. CDR3 length: 14 residues. Trimming pared 2 bases from V and 2 bases from J, leaving 8 bases between. The full variable domain, rest sourced from reference TRBV25-1 and TRBJ2-3, is EADIYQTPRYLVIGTGKKITLECSQTMGHDKMYWYQQDPGMELHLIHYSYGVNSTEKGDLSSESTVSRIRTEHFPLTLESARPSHTSQYLCASSEGTFTDTQYFGPGTRLTVL.

In this sample, this clone turned up many times. Other DNA sequences in this specimen translate into the identical CDR3. The rearrangement uses TRBV6-4 and TRBJ2-1; 10 nucleotides line up with TRBD2. CDR3 size: 15 residues. V dropped 5 bases and J dropped 6; count of bases not matched to a gene: 7. CDR1 is MRHNA and CDR2 is SNTAGT in the germline V gene. CDR3 sequence: CASSPSGGAGNEQFF. The CDR3 DNA reads as TGTGCCAGCAGTCCCAGCGGGGGGGCCGGCAATGAGCAGTTCTTC.

The rearrangement joins TRBV13 to TRBJ2-7; 8 nucleotides align to TRBD1. V lost 4 bases, J lost 3 bases, and 5 bases stayed unmatched. This CDR3 has 14 amino acids. CDR1 PRHDT and CDR2 FYEKMQ come from the germline V gene (reference sequence). The CDR3: CASSSGDRIYEQYF. CDR3 DNA: TGTGCCAGCAGCTCGGGGGACAGGATCTACGAGCAGTACTTC.

V gene TRBV20-1 combines with J gene TRBJ1-2, with D maybe TRBD1 (5 bases). Germline values: CDR1 DFQATT, CDR2 SNEGSKA (reference sequence). There are 11 residues in the CDR3. CDR3 in amino acids: CTGAGNYGYTF. For the CDR3, the DNA is TGCACCGGGGCGGGAAACTATGGCTACACCTTC.

This clone was found once. The chain employs TRBV5-4 and TRBJ1-2, with D possibly matching TRBD1 (5 bases). CDR3 length: 15 amino acids. The germline V and J ends were trimmed by 2 bases and 2 bases, with 13 bases remaining between them. Germline CDR1 and CDR2: SGHNT and YYREEE (reference sequence). CDR3 coding DNA: TGTGCCAGCAGCTTCCACTTTGGGGGGAACTATGGCTACACCTTC. It yields the protein CASSFHFGGNYGYTF.

The rearrangement links TRBV5-6 to TRBJ1-2, with D possibly TRBD1 on 6 matching bases. V lost 0 bases to trimming and J lost 7 bases, with 16 bases between them. Germline CDR1 and CDR2: SGHDT and YYEEEE. This CDR3 region has 15 residues. The CDR3 sequence: CASSLAGAHRSGYTF. The DNA of the CDR3 is TGTGCCAGCAGCTTGGCAGGGGCCCACCGATCTGGCTACACCTTC.

V usage is TRBV30 and J usage is TRBJ2-6; TRBD1 matches at 11 bases. CDR3 length: 16 amino acids. The J segment lost 0 bases and the V segment lost 6 bases, leaving 4 bases of the junction unmatched. CDR1 and CDR2 (germline): GTSNPN, SVGIG (reference sequence). DNA for the CDR3: TGTGCCTGTGGGGACAGGGGGAACTCTGGGGCCAACGTCCTGACTTTC. It specifies CACGDRGNSGANVLTF.